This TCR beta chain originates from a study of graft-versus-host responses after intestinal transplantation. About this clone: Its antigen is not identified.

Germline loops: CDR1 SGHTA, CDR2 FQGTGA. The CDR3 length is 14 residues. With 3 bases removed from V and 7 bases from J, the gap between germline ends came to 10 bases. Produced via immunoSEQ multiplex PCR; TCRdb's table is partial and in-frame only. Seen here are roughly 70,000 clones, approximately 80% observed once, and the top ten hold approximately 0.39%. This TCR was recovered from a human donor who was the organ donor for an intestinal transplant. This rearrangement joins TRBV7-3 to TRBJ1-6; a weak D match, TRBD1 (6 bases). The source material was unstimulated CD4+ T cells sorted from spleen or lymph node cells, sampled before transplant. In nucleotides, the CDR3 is TGTGCCAGCAGCTTTGCAGGGGAAAATTCACCCCTCCACTTT. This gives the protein CASSFAGENSPLHF. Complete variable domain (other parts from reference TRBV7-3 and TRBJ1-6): GAGVSQTPSNKVTEKGKYVELRCDPISGHTALYWYRQSLGQGPEFLIYFQGTGAADDSGLPNDRFFAVRPEGSVSTLKIQRTERGDSAVYLCASSFAGENSPLHFGNGTRLTVT.